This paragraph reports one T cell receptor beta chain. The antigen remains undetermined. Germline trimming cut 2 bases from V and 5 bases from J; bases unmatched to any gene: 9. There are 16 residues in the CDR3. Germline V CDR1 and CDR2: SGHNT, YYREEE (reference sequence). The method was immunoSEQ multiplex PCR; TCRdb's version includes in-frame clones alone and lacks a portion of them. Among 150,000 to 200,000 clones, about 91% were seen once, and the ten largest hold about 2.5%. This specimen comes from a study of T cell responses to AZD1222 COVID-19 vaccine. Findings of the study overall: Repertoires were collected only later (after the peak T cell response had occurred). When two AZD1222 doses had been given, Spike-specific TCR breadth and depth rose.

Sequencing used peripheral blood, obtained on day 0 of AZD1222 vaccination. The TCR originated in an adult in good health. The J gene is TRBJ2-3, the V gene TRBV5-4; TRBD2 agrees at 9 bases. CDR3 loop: CASSLAGGGVVDTQYF. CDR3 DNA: TGTGCCAGCAGCTTAGCGGGCGGGGGGGTTGTAGATACGCAGTATTTT. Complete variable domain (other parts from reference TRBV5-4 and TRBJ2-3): ETGVTQSPTHLIKTRGQQVTLRCSSQSGHNTVSWYQQALGQGPQFIFQYYREEENGRGNFPPRFSGLQFPNYSSELNVNALELDDSALYLCASSLAGGGVVDTQYFGPGTRLTVL.